This T cell receptor beta chain emerged from a study of cytomegalovirus exposure and HLA in healthy donors. Points from the study as a whole: Cytomegalovirus status was reportedly diagnosed by the classifier with high sensitivity and specificity. Researchers counted over 150 TCR beta chains as cytomegalovirus-associated.

Concerning this clone: Antigen specificity is unknown.

Trimming pared 10 bases from V and 3 bases from J, leaving 15 bases between. This CDR3 spans 13 amino acids. CDR1 and CDR2 (germline): ENHRY, SYGVKD. PCR amplification relied on 60 Vbeta primers (plus 13 Jbeta primers). Original processing notes: Approximately 80 million unique TCR beta chains, some 9.9 million of them shared, were counted by a later analysis. Sequenced by immunoSEQ multiplex PCR; TCRdb stores in-frame clones only, minus some. The V and J calls and clone size were taken over from that table, and D and trimming were inferred from the DNA. The sample lists 150,000 to 200,000 clones; just under 80% were seen once.

Sequencing input: PBMCs. V gene TRBV10-3 combines with J gene TRBJ1-1; D is undetermined. This receptor was identified in a man aged 25 to 40 in good health and CMV-seronegative. This chain's CDR3 is CATQVGQDTEAFF. In nucleotides, the CDR3 is TGTGCCACCCAGGTTGGGCAGGACACTGAAGCTTTCTTT.